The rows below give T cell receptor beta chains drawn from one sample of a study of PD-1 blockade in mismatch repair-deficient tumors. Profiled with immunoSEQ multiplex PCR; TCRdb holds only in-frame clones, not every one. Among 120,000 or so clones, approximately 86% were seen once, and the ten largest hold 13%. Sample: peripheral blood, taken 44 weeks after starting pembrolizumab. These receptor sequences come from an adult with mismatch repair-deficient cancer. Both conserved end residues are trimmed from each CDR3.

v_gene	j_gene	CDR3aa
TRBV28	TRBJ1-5	ASGWLGPNQPQH
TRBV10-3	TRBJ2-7	AVRAGAHEQY
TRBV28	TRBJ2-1	ASSLSDRNNEQF
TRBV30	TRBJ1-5	AWSVRGNQPQH
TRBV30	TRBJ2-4	AWSPGLLAKNIQY
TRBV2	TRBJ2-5	ASTGREETQY
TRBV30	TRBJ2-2	AAIGTGNTGELF
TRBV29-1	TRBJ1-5	SVGQGNEPQH
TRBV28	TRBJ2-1	ASSSYRGRSYNEQF
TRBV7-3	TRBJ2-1	ASSPSGSSYNEQF
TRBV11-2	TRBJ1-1	ASSLDRPGGYPF
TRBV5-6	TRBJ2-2	ASSLVSWTGELF
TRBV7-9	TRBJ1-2	ASSLAGQGDYGYT
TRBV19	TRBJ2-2	ASSKDRRGVTGELF
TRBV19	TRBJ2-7	ASQETGTGLSYEQY
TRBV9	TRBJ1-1	ASSRLGQVDTEAF
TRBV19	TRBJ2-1	ASSIDRRDEQF
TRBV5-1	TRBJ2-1	ASSLVAVTGNEQF
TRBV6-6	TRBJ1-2	ASRDGRPPT
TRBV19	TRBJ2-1	ASRSPGLANNEQF
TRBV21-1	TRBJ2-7	ASSKVGIEREGSYEQY
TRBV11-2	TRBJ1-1	ASSFLARQGKNTEAF
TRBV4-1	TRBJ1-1	ASSQAPGGTEAF
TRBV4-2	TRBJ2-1	ASSQVAREYEQF
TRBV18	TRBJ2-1	ASSPARGAGSYNEQF
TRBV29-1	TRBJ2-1	SVELRDNEQF
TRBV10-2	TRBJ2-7	ASTLTGYREQY
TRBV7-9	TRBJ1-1	ASSEWDISTNTEAF
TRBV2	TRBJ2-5	ASRTDETQY
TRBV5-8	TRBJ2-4	ASSRTGGGKNIQY
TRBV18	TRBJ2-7	ASSPPPGQLKRGYSYEQY
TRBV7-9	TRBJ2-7	ASSLDGSYEQY
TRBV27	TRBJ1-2	ASSPRPAWRHHGYT
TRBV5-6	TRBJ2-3	ASSFTDTQY
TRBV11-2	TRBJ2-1	ASSLDSRAGNEQF
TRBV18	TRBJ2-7	ASSTGQGGEQY
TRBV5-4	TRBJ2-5	ASSFGTGRETQY
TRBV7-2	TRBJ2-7	ASSLDYSQY
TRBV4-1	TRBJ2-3	ASSQEEGGGSGTRTDTQY
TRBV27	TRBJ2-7	ASSTRGEFYEQY
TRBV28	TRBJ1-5	ASSLLQGEGQPQH
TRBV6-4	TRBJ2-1	ASSEMGWNEQF
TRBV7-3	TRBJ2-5	ASSFQGYETQY
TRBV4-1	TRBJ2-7	ASSQDIGAYEQY
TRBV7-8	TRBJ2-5	ASSARQGQETQY
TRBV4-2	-	ASSQELTRAAAYEQY
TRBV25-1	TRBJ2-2	ASSLAGDTGELF
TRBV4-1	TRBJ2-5	ASSYRVLAGEMGGETQY
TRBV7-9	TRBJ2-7	ASSLAGTGNYEQY
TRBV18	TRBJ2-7	ASSPSSSSYEQY
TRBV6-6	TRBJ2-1	ASRAGGVSDNEQF